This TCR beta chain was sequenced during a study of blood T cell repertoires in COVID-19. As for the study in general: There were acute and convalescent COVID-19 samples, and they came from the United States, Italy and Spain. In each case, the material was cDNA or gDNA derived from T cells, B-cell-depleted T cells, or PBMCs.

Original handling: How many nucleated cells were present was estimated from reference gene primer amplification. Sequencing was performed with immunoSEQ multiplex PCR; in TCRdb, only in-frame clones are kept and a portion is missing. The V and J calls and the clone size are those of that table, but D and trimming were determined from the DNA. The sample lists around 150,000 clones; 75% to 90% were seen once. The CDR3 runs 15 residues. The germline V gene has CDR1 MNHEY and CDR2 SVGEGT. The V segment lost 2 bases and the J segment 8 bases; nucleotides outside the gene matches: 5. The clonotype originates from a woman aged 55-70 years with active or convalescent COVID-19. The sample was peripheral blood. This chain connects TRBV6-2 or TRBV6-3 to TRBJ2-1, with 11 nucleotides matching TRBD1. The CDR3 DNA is TGTGCCAGCAGTTACGCGCCGGACAGGGGGCATGAGCAGTTCTTC. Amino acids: CASSYAPDRGHEQFF.